This T cell receptor beta chain was captured by sequencing in a study of T-cell reconstitution after alpha-beta-depleted transplantation in children. The germline V gene encodes CDR1 SGDLS and CDR2 YYNGEE. V lost 0 bases, J lost 4 bases, and 12 bases lay in between. This CDR3 is built from 15 residues. Note on this clonotype: Its specificity is not known.

Broader study findings: Expanded graft clones, several hundred of them, were reportedly the source of alpha-beta T cells about two months after transplant.

The TCRbeta library was prepared with unique molecular identifiers. Via MiXCR, TCRdb re-called the PCR reads, giving one row per CDR3 protein. The repertoire holds some 600,000 distinct CDR3 sequences, with over 10% as singletons. Material: PBMCs, mostly from graft donor cells, obtained 360 days after TCRalphabeta/CD19-depleted stem cell transplant. The sequence was obtained from a male patient between 5 and 17 years old who had a stem cell transplant for acute myeloid leukemia, so the T cells may come from the graft donor. The chain combines TRBV9 with TRBJ2-3; no clear D gene. CDR3 sequence reads: CASSVARWSADTQYF. The DNA of the CDR3 is TGTGCCAGCAGCGTAGCCCGGTGGAGTGCAGATACGCAGTATTTT.